The TCR beta chain described here comes from a study of regulatory T cells in long-lasting Graves disease. This clonotype was seen only once. The TCR beta library used iRepertoire HTBI primers with Arm-PCR amplification of CDR3. One entry per CDR3 protein, called by TCRdb with MiXCR from the multiplex PCR reads. In the table there are about 430,000 distinct CDR3 sequences, over 14% of which are singletons. Time point specified: newly diagnosed GD, antithyroid drugs for less than 3 months. PBMC RNA was the source of the TCR library. The sample was also reused in another study, on T cells in Graves' hyperthyroidism and ophthalmopathy.

The TCR comes from a woman between 40 and 50 years old with Graves disease. Here the sequenced sample was peripheral blood mononuclear cells (PBMCs), taken at new diagnosis, from a patient treated with antithyroid drugs.

The CDR3 reads CASRSRNNEQFF. The DNA of the CDR3 is TGCGCCAGCCGGAGCCGCAACAATGAGCAGTTCTTC. The V and J genes are TRBV4-1 and TRBJ2-1; D is unresolved. The CDR3 covers 12 residues. Germline CDR1 and CDR2: MGHRA and YSYEKL. The V end was cut by 8 bases, the J end by 5 bases, with 10 bases between.